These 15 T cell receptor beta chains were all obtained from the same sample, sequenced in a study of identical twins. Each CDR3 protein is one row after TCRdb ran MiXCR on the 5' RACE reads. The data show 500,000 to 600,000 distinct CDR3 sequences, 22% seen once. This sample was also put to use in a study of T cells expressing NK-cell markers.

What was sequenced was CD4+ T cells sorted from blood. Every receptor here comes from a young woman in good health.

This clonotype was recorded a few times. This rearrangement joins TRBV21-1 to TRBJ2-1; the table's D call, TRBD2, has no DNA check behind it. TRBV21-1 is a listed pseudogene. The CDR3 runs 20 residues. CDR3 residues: CASSKAGTSGHSRSHNEQFF. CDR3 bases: TGTGCCAGCAGCAAAGCGGGGACTAGCGGGCACTCCCGGTCCCACAATGAGCAGTTCTTC.

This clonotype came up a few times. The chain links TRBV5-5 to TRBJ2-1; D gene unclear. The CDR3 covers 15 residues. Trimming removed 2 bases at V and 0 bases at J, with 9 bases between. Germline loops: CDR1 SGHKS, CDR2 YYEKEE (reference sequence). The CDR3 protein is CASSFVPHSYNEQFF. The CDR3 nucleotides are TGTGCCAGCAGCTTTGTACCCCACTCCTACAATGAGCAGTTCTTC.

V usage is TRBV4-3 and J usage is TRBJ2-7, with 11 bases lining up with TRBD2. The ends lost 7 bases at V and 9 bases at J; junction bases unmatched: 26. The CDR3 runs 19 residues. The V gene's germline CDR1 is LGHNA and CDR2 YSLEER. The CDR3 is CASTPTWGGIAGGSTGQYF. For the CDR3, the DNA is TGCGCCAGCACCCCAACATGGGGCGGAATAGCGGGAGGGTCTACGGGGCAGTACTTC.

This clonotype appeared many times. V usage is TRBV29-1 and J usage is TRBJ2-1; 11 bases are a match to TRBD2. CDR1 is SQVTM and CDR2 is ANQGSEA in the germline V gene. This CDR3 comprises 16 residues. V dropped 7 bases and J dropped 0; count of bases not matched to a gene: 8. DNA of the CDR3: TGCAGCGGGGGGCTAGCGGGAGGCTTCTCCTACAATGAGCAGTTCTTC. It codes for CSGGLAGGFSYNEQFF.

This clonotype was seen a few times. The CDR3 nucleotides read TGTGCCAGCAGCGTCCGACTAGCGCAAGAGACCCAGTACTTC. Translating it yields CASSVRLAQETQYF. The chain uses TRBV7-9 and TRBJ2-5, with 8 nucleotides matching TRBD2. The CDR3 consists of 14 residues. The germline V gene has CDR1 SEHNR and CDR2 FQNEAQ (reference sequence). V was clipped by 5 bases and J by 2 bases; unmatched bases: 4.

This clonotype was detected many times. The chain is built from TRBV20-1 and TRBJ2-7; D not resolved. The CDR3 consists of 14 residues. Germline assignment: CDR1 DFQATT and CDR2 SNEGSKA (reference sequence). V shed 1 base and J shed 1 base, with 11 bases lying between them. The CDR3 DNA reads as TGCAGTGCTAGAGTATCGGCCGATTCCTACGAGCAGTACTTC. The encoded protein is CSARVSADSYEQYF.

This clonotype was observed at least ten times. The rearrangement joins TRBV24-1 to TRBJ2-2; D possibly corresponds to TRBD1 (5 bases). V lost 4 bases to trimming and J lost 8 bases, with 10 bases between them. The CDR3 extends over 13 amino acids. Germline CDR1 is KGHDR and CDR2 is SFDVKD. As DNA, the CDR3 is TGTGCCACCAGTGAATCAGGGTCGGGGGAGCTGTTTTTT. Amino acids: CATSESGSGELFF.

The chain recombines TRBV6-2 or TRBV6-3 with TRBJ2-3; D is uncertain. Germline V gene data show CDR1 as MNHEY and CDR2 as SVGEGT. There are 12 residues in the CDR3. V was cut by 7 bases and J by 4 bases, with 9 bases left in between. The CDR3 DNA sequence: TGTGCCAGCAAAACGGTGCCAGATACGCAGTATTTT. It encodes CASKTVPDTQYF.

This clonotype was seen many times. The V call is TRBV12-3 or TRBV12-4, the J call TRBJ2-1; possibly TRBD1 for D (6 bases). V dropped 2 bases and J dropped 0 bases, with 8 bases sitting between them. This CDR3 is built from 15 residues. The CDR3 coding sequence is TGTGCCAGCAGTTTAAAGACAGGCTCCTACAATGAGCAGTTCTTC. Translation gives CASSLKTGSYNEQFF.

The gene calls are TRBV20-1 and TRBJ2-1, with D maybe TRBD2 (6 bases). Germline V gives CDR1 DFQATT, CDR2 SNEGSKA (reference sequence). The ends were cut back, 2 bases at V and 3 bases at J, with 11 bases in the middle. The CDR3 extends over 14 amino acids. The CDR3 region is CSARPSAIYNEQFF. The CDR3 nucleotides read TGCAGTGCTAGACCTAGCGCAATCTACAATGAGCAGTTCTTC.

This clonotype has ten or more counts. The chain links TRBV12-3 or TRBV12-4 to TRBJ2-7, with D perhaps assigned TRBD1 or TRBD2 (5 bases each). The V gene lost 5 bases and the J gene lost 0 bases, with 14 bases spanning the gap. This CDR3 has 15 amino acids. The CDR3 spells CASSRPGAHSYEQYF. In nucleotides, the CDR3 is TGTGCCAGCAGTCGCCCCGGGGCGCACTCCTACGAGCAGTACTTC.

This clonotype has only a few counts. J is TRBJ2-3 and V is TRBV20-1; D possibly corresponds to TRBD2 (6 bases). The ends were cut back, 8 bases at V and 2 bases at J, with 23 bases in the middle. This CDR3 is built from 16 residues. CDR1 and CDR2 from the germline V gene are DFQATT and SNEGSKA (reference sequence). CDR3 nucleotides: TGCAGTACCTGGGCGGGGACCGCCACCCTCACAGATACGCAGTATTTT. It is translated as CSTWAGTATLTDTQYF.

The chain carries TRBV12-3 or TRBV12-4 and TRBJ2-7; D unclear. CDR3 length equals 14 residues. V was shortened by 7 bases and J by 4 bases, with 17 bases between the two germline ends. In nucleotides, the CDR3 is TGTGCCAGCATGGCGCAAACAACGGCTTACGAGCAGTACTTC. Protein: CASMAQTTAYEQYF.

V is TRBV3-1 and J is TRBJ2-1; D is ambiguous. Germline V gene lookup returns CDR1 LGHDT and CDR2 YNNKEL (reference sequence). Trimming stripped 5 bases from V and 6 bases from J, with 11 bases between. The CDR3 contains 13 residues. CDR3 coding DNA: TGTGCCAGCAGCAAAAGGAAGGTCAATGAGCAGTTCTTC. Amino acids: CASSKRKVNEQFF.

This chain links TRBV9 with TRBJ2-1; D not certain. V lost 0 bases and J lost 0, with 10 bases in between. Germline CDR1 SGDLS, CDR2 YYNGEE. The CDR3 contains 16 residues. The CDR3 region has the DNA TGTGCCAGCAGCGTAGCTGCTTCCAACTCCTACAATGAGCAGTTCTTC. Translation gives CASSVAASNSYNEQFF.